The clone carrying this T cell receptor (beta chain) was seen only a few times. Its matching antigen is unknown. In germline, CDR1 is LNHNV, CDR2 YYDKDF (reference sequence). This CDR3 region has 13 residues. Trimming pared 8 bases from V and 3 bases from J, leaving 14 bases between. The sample comes from a study of PD-1 blockade in classical Hodgkin lymphoma. Findings of the study overall: When set against healthy donors, newly diagnosed patients were reported to show lower baseline TCR diversity.

Clones were sequenced by immunoSEQ multiplex PCR, and TCRdb holds only the in-frame ones, with some missing. The sample gives about 20,000 clones, about 88% of which show up once; around 6% is in the top ten. All patients relapsed after autologous stem cell transplantation, and brentuximab vedotin exposure varied. This specimen consisted of peripheral blood mononuclear cells (PBMCs), obtained at baseline. The origin of this receptor is a human donor with classical Hodgkin lymphoma. The chain carries TRBV15 and TRBJ2-7, with D maybe TRBD2 (5 bases). CDR3 in DNA: TGTGCCACCCGGAGTCTGAGGGACTACGAGCAGTACTTC. This gives the protein CATRSLRDYEQYF.